The next 21 T cell receptor beta chains were all read from a single sample in a study of blood T cells in healthy people across ages. Using a J-beta primer mix together with a sample-barcoded 5' primer, a second PCR was run for roughly 7 to 11 cycles. TCRdb re-analysed the 5' RACE reads in MiXCR, keeping a single row per CDR3 protein. The sample holds 1.5 million to 2 million distinct CDR3 sequences, about 31% seen once. The sample comprised blood. Source of these receptors: a woman under 40 in good health.

The chain has TRBV25-1 and TRBJ2-5; D gene uncertain. Germline V gene sequence: CDR1 MGHDK, CDR2 SYGVNS. V dropped 0 bases and J dropped 1 base, with 15 bases sitting between them. CDR3 size: 17 residues. For the CDR3, the DNA is TGTGCCAGCAGTGAATATAGGGTCATACCGACCCAAGAGACCCAGTACTTC. It is translated as CASSEYRVIPTQETQYF. Looking up the rest from reference TRBV25-1 and TRBJ2-5 gives the full variable domain: EADIYQTPRYLVIGTGKKITLECSQTMGHDKMYWYQQDPGMELHLIHYSYGVNSTEKGDLSSESTVSRIRTEHFPLTLESARPSHTSQYLCASSEYRVIPTQETQYFGPGTRLLVL.

The rearrangement uses TRBV15 and TRBJ2-7; TRBD1 aligns across 7 bases. J was trimmed by 0 bases and V by 3 bases; bases with no gene match: 2. The germline V gene encodes CDR1 LNHNV and CDR2 YYDKDF (reference sequence). This CDR3 spans 14 amino acids. The DNA for the CDR3 is TGTGCCACCAGCAGGACAGGGAGCTCCTACGAGCAGTACTTC. Its translation is CATSRTGSSYEQYF.

The sample holds a few counts of this clonotype. V and J are TRBV6-5 and TRBJ2-7, with D possibly being TRBD2 (5 bases). Germline V gives CDR1 MNHEY, CDR2 SVGAGI. The CDR3 length is 14 residues. V lost 7 bases and J 10 bases, leaving 23 bases between the germline ends. The CDR3 coding sequence is TGTGCCAGCAAAGCCGGGTGGGCTCCGGAGGCCCAGTACTTC. It encodes CASKAGWAPEAQYF.

This clonotype turned up a few times. This chain links TRBV19 with TRBJ2-7; TRBD1 agrees at 8 bases. CDR1 LNHDA and CDR2 SQIVND come from the germline V gene (reference sequence). There are 15 residues in the CDR3. The junction had 10 bases not matched to a gene; V was cut back by 5 bases and J by 4 bases. CDR3 nucleotides: TGTGCCAGTAGTCCGACCCGGACAGGGCTTTACGAGCAGTACTTC. It specifies CASSPTRTGLYEQYF.

The genes are TRBV2 and TRBJ2-1; 11 positions match TRBD2. The CDR3 spans 14 residues. With 11 bases clipped from V and 10 bases from J, the junction kept 13 bases outside the gene matches. Germline V gene lookup returns CDR1 SNHLY and CDR2 FYNNEI. The CDR3 loop reads CAGGQLAGVGEQFF. The CDR3 DNA reads as TGTGCCGGGGGCCAACTAGCGGGGGTAGGCGAGCAGTTCTTC.

The rearrangement links TRBV19 to TRBJ1-1, with D unclear. CDR3 length: 14 residues. Germline assignment: CDR1 LNHDA and CDR2 SQIVND (reference sequence). Between the trimmed V and J ends, which lost 2 bases and 1 base, there was a span of 8 bases. This chain's CDR3 is CASSIRGGNTEAFF. CDR3 nucleotides: TGTGCCAGTAGTATAAGAGGCGGGAACACTGAAGCTTTCTTT. Variable domain in full (rest from reference TRBV19 and TRBJ1-1): DGGITQSPKYLFRKEGQNVTLSCEQNLNHDAMYWYRQDPGQGLRLIYYSQIVNDFQKGDIAEGYSVSREKKESFPLTVTSAQKNPTAFYLCASSIRGGNTEAFFGQGTRLTVV.

The J gene is TRBJ2-5, the V gene TRBV9; D is undetermined. This CDR3 is 13 amino acids long. Germline V gene data show CDR1 as SGDLS and CDR2 as YYNGEE. V lost 0 bases and J lost 4, with 7 bases in between. The CDR3 reads CASSVDLRETQYF. For the CDR3, the DNA is TGTGCCAGCAGCGTAGACCTCAGAGAGACCCAGTACTTC.

This clonotype was found many times. The chain couples TRBV28 to TRBJ2-5; the match to TRBD2 covers 12 bases. J was trimmed by 7 bases and V by 1 base; bases with no gene match: 1. Germline-derived CDR1 and CDR2 are MDHEN and SYDVKM. The CDR3 sequence is 14 residues long. The CDR3 spells CASSLSSGRGTQYF. As DNA, the CDR3 is TGTGCCAGCAGTTTATCTAGCGGGAGGGGGACCCAGTACTTC. Full variable domain (outside the CDR3, taken from reference TRBV28 and TRBJ2-5): DVKVTQSSRYLVKRTGEKVFLECVQDMDHENMFWYRQDPGLGLRLIYFSYDVKMKEKGDIPEGYSVSREKKERFSLILESASTNQTSMYLCASSLSSGRGTQYFGPGTRLLVL.

V and J are TRBV12-3 or TRBV12-4 and TRBJ2-7, with a weak D call TRBD1 (6 bases). The CDR3 spans 14 residues. V dropped 1 base and J dropped 9 bases, with 16 bases sitting between them. The CDR3 DNA is TGTGCCAGCAGTTTAGGGGGGCCAAAGGGCTGGCAGTACTTC. This translates into CASSLGGPKGWQYF.

This clonotype was picked up a small number of times. The chain employs TRBV13 and TRBJ2-7; the D gene is possibly TRBD1 (5 bases). The CDR3 length is 16 residues. V lost 0 bases, J lost 2 bases, and 14 bases lay in between. Germline CDR1 is PRHDT and CDR2 is FYEKMQ (reference sequence). In nucleotides, the CDR3 is TGTGCCAGCAGCTTAGGGGGTCGGCAGGGCACCTACGAGCAGTACTTC. It encodes CASSLGGRQGTYEQYF. The complete variable domain, with remaining parts taken from reference TRBV13 and TRBJ2-7, reads AAGVIQSPRHLIKEKRETATLKCYPIPRHDTVYWYQQGPGQDPQFLISFYEKMQSDKGSIPDRFSAQQFSDYHSELNMSSLELGDSALYFCASSLGGRQGTYEQYFGPGTRLTVT.

This clonotype was seen once. The chain recombines TRBV28 with TRBJ2-5; 7 bases line up with TRBD1. Germline-derived CDR1 and CDR2 are MDHEN and SYDVKM. This CDR3 is 14 amino acids long. J was trimmed by 5 bases and V by 6 bases; bases with no gene match: 9. This CDR3 reads CASRLEGALETQYF. DNA of the CDR3: TGTGCCAGCAGGTTAGAGGGGGCACTTGAGACCCAGTACTTC.

This clonotype was seen a few times. V and J are TRBV4-1 and TRBJ2-7; 9 bases align to TRBD1. The CDR3 is made up of 16 amino acids. J was trimmed by 1 base and V by 0 bases; bases with no gene match: 4. Germline assignment: CDR1 MGHRA and CDR2 YSYEKL. For the CDR3, the DNA is TGCGCCAGCAGCCAAGACTGGGGACAGGGTTCCTACGAGCAGTACTTC. As protein: CASSQDWGQGSYEQYF.

This clonotype turned up a few times. V and J are TRBV2 and TRBJ2-1; D may correspond to TRBD1 or TRBD2 (5 bases each). V was clipped by 7 bases and J by 6 bases, with 16 bases between them. The germline V gene has CDR1 SNHLY and CDR2 FYNNEI. This CDR3 spans 14 amino acids. The CDR3 region has the DNA TGTGCCAGCACCCAGGGACGGGCGGCCAATGAGCAGTTCTTC. This codes for CASTQGRAANEQFF. Using reference TRBV2 and TRBJ2-1 for the parts outside the CDR3, the full variable domain is EPEVTQTPSHQVTQMGQEVILRCVPISNHLYFYWYRQILGQKVEFLVSFYNNEISEKSEIFDDQFSVERPDGSNFTLKIRSTKLEDSAMYFCASTQGRAANEQFFGPGTRLTVL.

In DNA form, the CDR3 reads TGTGCCAGCAGTGTGCCGGAGGTGCCAGATACGCAGTATTTT. Its protein is CASSVPEVPDTQYF. V is TRBV6-1 and J is TRBJ2-3, with D possibly matching TRBD2 (5 bases). Germline V gives CDR1 MNHNS, CDR2 SASEGT. V gave up 4 bases and J gave up 4 bases, with 12 bases separating them. This CDR3 has 14 residues.

This clonotype was recorded many times. This sequence joins TRBV7-9 and TRBJ1-2; D uncertain. This CDR3 region has 13 residues. Germline V gene sequence: CDR1 SEHNR, CDR2 FQNEAQ (reference sequence). The V gene lost 5 bases and the J gene lost 6 bases, with 13 bases spanning the gap. Here the CDR3 reads CASSPEIGDGYTF. For the CDR3, the DNA is TGTGCCAGCAGCCCTGAAATAGGAGATGGCTACACCTTC.

About this clonotype: This clone may be a read error of a much larger clone one base away. The rearrangement links TRBV5-1 to TRBJ2-3, with D hard to call. The CDR3 runs to 12 residues. Deletions cut 2 bases from V and 5 bases from J, with 6 bases between. Per the germline V gene, CDR1 is SGHRS and CDR2 is YFSETQ. The CDR3 nucleotides read TGCGCCAGCAGCTTCGATCTAGATACGCAGTATTTT. This translates into CASSFDLDTQYF. Combining the CDR3 with reference TRBV5-1 and TRBJ2-3 gives the whole variable domain KAGVTQTPRYLIKTRGQQVTLSCSPISGHRSVSWYQQTPGQGLQFLFEYFSETQRNKGNFPGRFSGRQFSNSRSEMNVSTLELGDSALYLCASSFDLDTQYFGPGTRLTVL.

CDR3 region: CAWSVGGSQAASYEQYF. In nucleotides, the CDR3 is TGTGCCTGGAGTGTGGGGGGCAGTCAGGCGGCCTCCTACGAGCAGTACTTC. The chain carries TRBV30 and TRBJ2-7, with D possibly being TRBD1 or TRBD2 (6 bases each). The V and J ends lost 0 bases and 0 bases respectively, with 18 bases between them. Germline CDR1 is GTSNPN and CDR2 is SVGIG (reference sequence). This CDR3 contains 17 residues.

The chain carries TRBV29-1 and TRBJ1-2; TRBD1 is a possible D gene (6 bases). In germline, CDR1 is SQVTM, CDR2 ANQGSEA. The CDR3 extends over 13 amino acids. Trimming stripped 7 bases from V and 0 bases from J, with 12 bases between. In DNA form, the CDR3 reads TGCAGCGGTTGGACAGCAGCTAACTATGGCTACACCTTC. It is translated as CSGWTAANYGYTF.

In its sample, this clonotype was seen a few times. The chain is built from TRBV14 and TRBJ2-5; D could derive from TRBD1 or TRBD2 (5 bases each). Germline V gene lookup returns CDR1 SGHDN and CDR2 FVKESK. The CDR3 runs 15 residues. Trimming took off 5 bases at V and 4 bases at J, with 17 bases between the two ends. The CDR3 nucleotides are TGTGCCAGCAGCTCACACCGGGACGTCCGAGAGACCCAGTACTTC. Protein sequence: CASSSHRDVRETQYF.

This chain links TRBV11-2 with TRBJ1-2, with a tentative D call TRBD1 (5 bases). CDR3 length: 17 residues. Germline loops: CDR1 SGHAT, CDR2 FQNNGV. Between the trimmed V and J ends, which lost 4 bases and 1 base, there was a span of 19 bases. CDR3 sequence: CASSSPRRRGLNYGYTF. The CDR3 DNA is TGTGCCAGCAGCTCACCTCGGAGAAGGGGACTTAACTATGGCTACACCTTC.

This chain joins TRBV12-3 or TRBV12-4 and TRBJ2-7, with 8 bases fitting TRBD2. Unmatched junction bases numbered 4, after V lost 3 bases and J lost 3 bases. The CDR3 spans 14 residues. The CDR3 reads CASSFGTRGYEQYF. The CDR3 coding sequence is TGTGCCAGCAGTTTCGGGACTAGGGGCTACGAGCAGTACTTC.